Below, 24 T cell receptor beta chains from the same sample are listed, as sequenced in a study of molecular identifiers for immune sequencing clone quantification. TCRdb re-derived calls from the PCR reads in MiXCR, one entry per CDR3 protein. The table records about 320,000 distinct CDR3 sequences, 20% to 25% of them present only once. What was sequenced was naive CD8+ T cells from blood, with Jurkat cell RNA spiked in. Sample subset: FACS-sorted CD8+CD4-CCR7+CD45RA+ naive T cells. These receptors were obtained from a human donor in good health. Some libraries in this study had Jurkat cell RNA spiked in.

This clonotype was observed at least ten times. V and J are TRBV6-5 and TRBJ1-4; tentatively, D is TRBD1 (6 bases). The CDR3 totals 15 residues. V was cut by 2 bases and J by 2 bases, with 9 bases left in between. CDR1 and CDR2 (germline): MNHEY, SVGAGI. CDR3 loop: CASSYVGGTNEKLFF. Here the CDR3 DNA reads TGTGCCAGCAGTTACGTGGGGGGCACTAATGAAAAACTGTTTTTT.

This clonotype has at least ten counts. The chain couples TRBV15 to TRBJ2-7, with 8 bases aligning to TRBD1. CDR1 is LNHNV, CDR2 YYDKDF, per germline (reference sequence). J gave up 3 bases and V 5 bases, and 6 bases lay outside the gene matches. The CDR3 is 14 amino acids. CDR3 bases: TGTGCCACCAGCGTTGGACAGGGTGGCTACGAGCAGTACTTC. The encoded protein is CATSVGQGGYEQYF.

As regards this clonotype: This may be a read error, as it is one base from a much larger clone. V and J are TRBV13 and TRBJ1-4; D gene uncertain. This CDR3 region has 11 residues. The germline CDR1 and CDR2 sequences are PRHDT and FYEKMQ (reference sequence). CDR3 in amino acids: CANSSNEKLFF. CDR3 DNA: TGTGCCAACAGCTCAAATGAAAAACTGTTTTTT. Drawing the rest from reference TRBV13 and TRBJ1-4, the complete variable domain is AAGVIQSPRHLIKEKRETATLKCYPIPRHDTVYWYQQGPGQDPQFLISFYEKMQSDKGSIPDRFSAQQFSDYHSELNMSSLELGDSALYFCANSSNEKLFFGSGTQLSVL.

Ten or more counts support this clonotype. The chain joins TRBV19 to TRBJ2-4; TRBD1 agrees at 8 bases. The V gene end was trimmed by 5 bases and the J gene end by 7 bases; junction bases not matched to a gene: 10. The CDR3 is made up of 15 amino acids. Germline lookup yields CDR1 LNHDA and CDR2 SQIVND (reference sequence). CDR3 DNA sequence: TGTGCCAGTAGTCCGGGATCCAGGGGGCTGAACATTCAGTACTTC. It specifies CASSPGSRGLNIQYF.

This clonotype was seen a handful of times. V usage is TRBV25-1 and J usage is TRBJ2-7; D might be TRBD2 (6 bases). This CDR3 spans 14 amino acids. V was clipped by 1 base and J by 2 bases, with 9 bases between them. Germline CDR1 and CDR2: MGHDK and SYGVNS. CDR3: CASSESGEAYEQYF. CDR3 DNA sequence: TGTGCCAGCAGTGAATCGGGGGAGGCCTACGAGCAGTACTTC.

This clonotype was seen ten or more times. The V gene is TRBV6-2 or TRBV6-3, the J gene TRBJ1-1; tentatively, D is TRBD1 (5 bases). There are 14 residues in the CDR3. V was cut by 7 bases and J by 6 bases, with 18 bases left in between. Per the germline V gene, CDR1 is MNHEY and CDR2 is SVGEGT. This chain's CDR3 is CASTHHDRGAEAFF. The DNA for the CDR3 is TGTGCCAGCACACACCACGATCGGGGGGCTGAAGCTTTCTTT.

A note on this clonotype: A much larger clone differs by one base, so this may be a read error. This likely comes from a read error, as the CDR3 has no conserved phenylalanine or tryptophan at its end. The chain is built from TRBV2 and TRBJ1-2; D is unclear. CDR3 size: 15 residues. Deletions cut 2 bases from V and 1 base from J, with 11 bases between. CDR1 and CDR2 from the germline V gene are SNHLY and FYNNEI. CDR3 residues: CASSETTHYNYGYTV. The CDR3 DNA reads as TGTGCCAGCAGTGAAACGACACACTATAACTATGGCTACACCGTC.

This clonotype was recorded many times. The chain employs TRBV20-1 and TRBJ1-3; D not certain. Germline CDR1 is DFQATT and CDR2 is SNEGSKA (reference sequence). V was clipped by 0 bases and J by 2 bases, with 8 bases between them. The CDR3 has 14 amino acids. The CDR3 is CSARDLPAGNTIYF. Here the CDR3 DNA reads TGCAGTGCTAGAGATTTGCCAGCTGGAAACACCATATATTTT.

This clonotype was counted ten times or more. This rearrangement joins TRBV7-6 to TRBJ2-5, with 8 bases that match TRBD2. CDR1 is SGHVS and CDR2 is FNYEAQ in the germline V gene. This CDR3 comprises 16 residues. V lost 8 bases and J lost 5; bases outside the gene matches: 16. The CDR3 region is CASFSSGPHLLETQYF. CDR3 coding DNA: TGTGCCAGCTTCTCTAGCGGGCCCCATTTGTTGGAGACCCAGTACTTC.

The chain has TRBV11-2 and TRBJ2-3; either TRBD1 or TRBD2 may fit D (5 bases each). The V end was cut by 4 bases, the J end by 2 bases, with 16 bases between. The germline V gene encodes CDR1 SGHAT and CDR2 FQNNGV. The CDR3 consists of 16 residues. CDR3 region: CASSSRVGGNTDTQYF. The CDR3 nucleotides are TGTGCCAGCAGCTCCAGGGTTGGGGGAAACACAGATACGCAGTATTTT.

The sample holds a few counts of this clonotype. This sequence joins TRBV6-5 and TRBJ2-7; D is possibly TRBD1 (6 bases). This CDR3 has 15 amino acids. Per the germline V gene, CDR1 is MNHEY and CDR2 is SVGAGI. V gave up 0 bases and J gave up 4 bases, with 13 bases separating them. The CDR3 DNA reads TGTGCCAGCAGTTACTCTTCCGGGACACAGTACGAGCAGTACTTC. Amino acids: CASSYSSGTQYEQYF.

With respect to this clonotype: A much larger clone lies one base from this, so it may be a read error. This chain's CDR3 is CSASEGPAGSYEQYF. The CDR3 nucleotides are TGCAGTGCTAGTGAAGGACCAGCGGGGAGCTACGAGCAGTACTTC. The chain links TRBV20-1 to TRBJ2-7; 7 bases agree with TRBD2. V was clipped by 3 bases and J by 3 bases; unmatched bases: 11. Germline V lookup: CDR1 DFQATT, CDR2 SNEGSKA (reference sequence). The CDR3 covers 15 residues.

This chain connects TRBV4-1 to TRBJ2-4, with D possibly being TRBD1 or TRBD2 (5 bases each). The ends were cut back, 0 bases at V and 0 bases at J, with 21 bases in the middle. Germline assignment: CDR1 MGHRA and CDR2 YSYEKL. The length of the CDR3 is 20 residues. The CDR3 nucleotides read TGCGCCAGCAGCCAAGATCTTTCACCCGGGGCTAGCAAAGCCAAAAACATTCAGTACTTC. This sequence encodes CASSQDLSPGASKAKNIQYF.

The chain carries TRBV18 and TRBJ2-1, with D uncertain. This CDR3 spans 15 amino acids. V was pared by 6 bases and J by 7 bases, with 19 bases between. The germline CDR1 and CDR2 sequences are KGHSH and LQKENI. For the CDR3, the DNA is TGTGCCAGCTCGCGGCCGGACCCGATGGGGAATGAGCAGTTCTTC. This translates into CASSRPDPMGNEQFF.

On this clonotype itself: A much larger clone lies a single base off, so this may be a read error. V gene TRBV2 combines with J gene TRBJ1-1; no clear D. V gave up 11 bases and J gave up 0 bases, with 13 bases separating them. This CDR3 contains 13 residues. Germline CDR1 reads SNHLY; CDR2 reads FYNNEI. The CDR3 loop is CAGEGTMNTEAFF. The CDR3 DNA follows: TGTGCCGGCGAGGGCACGATGAACACTGAAGCTTTCTTT.

Details on this clonotype: The CDR3 carries no conserved terminal phenylalanine or tryptophan, so it likely arises from a read error. The CDR3 nucleotides read TGCAGTGCTAGAGACTCCGGGACACCCTCCTACGAGCAGTACCTC. Protein sequence: CSARDSGTPSYEQYL. The chain combines TRBV20-1 with TRBJ2-7; D possibly corresponds to TRBD1 (6 bases). In germline, CDR1 is DFQATT, CDR2 SNEGSKA (reference sequence). The CDR3 has 15 amino acids. V was clipped by 0 bases and J by 0 bases, with 12 bases between them.

This clonotype was seen at least ten times. The chain links TRBV7-9 to TRBJ2-7; no reliable D call. Germline V gene data show CDR1 as SEHNR and CDR2 as FQNEAQ (reference sequence). Trimming pared 5 bases from V and 2 bases from J, leaving 13 bases between. The CDR3 is 14 residues long. This CDR3 reads CASSPSPRPYEQYF. The CDR3 DNA reads as TGTGCCAGCAGCCCCAGTCCGCGCCCCTACGAGCAGTACTTC.

As for this clonotype: Because the CDR3 is missing its conserved closing phenylalanine or tryptophan, this is likely a read error. The chain carries TRBV25-1 and TRBJ2-3; D unresolved. Germline-derived CDR1 and CDR2 are MGHDK and SYGVNS. This CDR3 spans 16 amino acids. Trimming cost V 3 bases and J 2 bases, with 15 bases left between them. The DNA of the CDR3 is TGTGCCAGCAGTGAGGCAGAAAGTCTTTTCACAGATACGCAGTATCTT. Protein product: CASSEAESLFTDTQYL.

Only a few counts were recorded for this clonotype. This chain uses TRBV12-3 or TRBV12-4 with TRBJ1-1; 7 bases agree with TRBD1. With 6 bases clipped from V and 0 bases from J, the junction kept 10 bases outside the gene matches. The CDR3 has 16 amino acids. CDR3: CASRLSGTDLNTEAFF. CDR3 bases: TGTGCCAGCAGACTATCGGGGACAGATTTGAACACTGAAGCTTTCTTT.

This clonotype was recorded at least ten times. The chain combines TRBV29-1 with TRBJ2-1; 11 bases fit TRBD1. V was pared by 7 bases and J by 14 bases, with 4 bases of the junction left unmatched. There are 10 residues in the CDR3. Per germline, CDR1 SQVTM and CDR2 ANQGSEA. CDR3 DNA sequence: TGCAGCGCCAGGGGACAGGGGGAGTTCTTC. Protein: CSARGQGEFF.

This clonotype has ten or more counts. The genes are TRBV28 and TRBJ2-2; 8 bases match TRBD1. CDR1 is MDHEN, CDR2 SYDVKM, per germline. Trimming at V came to 11 bases and at J to 1 base, leaving 3 bases not matched to a gene. The CDR3 is made up of 13 amino acids. The chain's CDR3 is CAGGTGNTGELFF. CDR3 bases: TGTGCCGGCGGGACAGGGAACACCGGGGAGCTGTTTTTT.

This clonotype has more than one count but fewer than ten. The rearrangement links TRBV19 to TRBJ2-3, with 8 bases aligning to TRBD1. Germline V CDR1 and CDR2: LNHDA, SQIVND (reference sequence). The CDR3 runs 15 residues. Trimming took 6 bases from V and 1 from J; bases not matched to a gene: 6. CDR3 nucleotide sequence: TGTGCCAGTAGAACGACAGGGGAAGGCACAGATACGCAGTATTTT. This encodes CASRTTGEGTDTQYF.

This clonotype has at least ten counts. J is TRBJ2-2 and V is TRBV7-9; D unclear. Trimming took 5 bases from V and 6 from J, leaving 10 bases between them. The CDR3 runs to 13 residues. Germline V gene data show CDR1 as SEHNR and CDR2 as FQNEAQ (reference sequence). The CDR3 DNA reads as TGTGCCAGCAGCCCCACTTTGCCCGGGGAGCTGTTTTTT. Its protein is CASSPTLPGELFF.

As to this clonotype: Since a much larger clone is just one base distant, this may be a read error. Likely a read error: the CDR3 ends without its conserved phenylalanine or tryptophan. The rearrangement uses TRBV27 and TRBJ2-3, with 11 bases matching TRBD2. V shed 3 bases, J shed 4 bases, and the junction held 3 bases outside the gene matches. CDR1 MNHEY and CDR2 SMNVEV come from the germline V gene (reference sequence). This CDR3 has 15 amino acids. For the CDR3, the DNA is TGTGCCAGCAGTTTTAGCGGGAGGGCCCCAGATACGCAGTATTCT. It is translated as CASSFSGRAPDTQYS.